Detailed here is one T cell receptor (beta chain). Libraries were prepared by immunoSEQ multiplex PCR; TCRdb keeps only in-frame clonotypes and omits some of them. The repertoire holds tens of thousands of clones, with roughly 89% as singletons. The record originates from a study of graft-versus-host responses after intestinal transplantation. The germline CDR1 and CDR2 sequences are LNHDA and SQIVND (reference sequence). This CDR3 has 17 amino acids. The V gene end was trimmed by 2 bases and the J gene end by 4 bases; junction bases not matched to a gene: 8. The chain employs TRBV19 and TRBJ2-1; 10 nucleotides line up with TRBD2. This TCR was recovered from a human patient who received an intestinal transplant, so some T cells may come from the graft donor. Specimen: PBMCs, collected around 120 days after intestinal transplantation. CDR3 sequence: CASSIIFTSGTYNEQFF. CDR3 nucleotide sequence: TGTGCCAGTAGTATAATTTTTACTAGCGGGACTTACAATGAGCAGTTCTTC. Complete variable domain (other parts from reference TRBV19 and TRBJ2-1): DGGITQSPKYLFRKEGQNVTLSCEQNLNHDAMYWYRQDPGQGLRLIYYSQIVNDFQKGDIAEGYSVSREKKESFPLTVTSAQKNPTAFYLCASSIIFTSGTYNEQFFGPGTRLTVL.